This T cell receptor beta chain derives from a study of post-analysis software for immune sequencing data. For the study at large: There were relapsing-remitting, secondary progressive and progressive-relapsing multiple sclerosis among the disease courses included. Broader study findings: F measure clustering grouped samples strongly by preparation batch. In patients, TRBV5-6, TRBV5-1 and TRBV20-1 belonged to about five TRBV segments found more frequently than in controls.

In the case of this clonotype: The antigen is not known.

V was trimmed by 1 base and J by 3 bases, leaving 10 bases between them. This CDR3 has 14 amino acids. The V gene's germline CDR1 is SGHTS and CDR2 YDEGEE. Each TCR beta cDNA library carried unique molecular identifiers. Yield was roughly 500,000 cDNA molecules from roughly 0.93 to 9.6 million T cells. TCRdb processed the PCR reads anew with MiXCR; each CDR3 protein has one entry. Altogether approximately 730,000 distinct CDR3 sequences are present, roughly 29% being singletons, with the ten largest covering roughly 0.57%. The sequenced sample consisted of blood. The TCR sequence derives from a girl between 10 and 17 years old with multiple sclerosis. The chain employs TRBV5-8 and TRBJ1-2, with unresolved D. CDR3 in amino acids: CASSLRRGDYGYTF. CDR3 nucleotide sequence: TGTGCCAGCAGCTTGCGCCGGGGAGACTATGGCTACACCTTC.